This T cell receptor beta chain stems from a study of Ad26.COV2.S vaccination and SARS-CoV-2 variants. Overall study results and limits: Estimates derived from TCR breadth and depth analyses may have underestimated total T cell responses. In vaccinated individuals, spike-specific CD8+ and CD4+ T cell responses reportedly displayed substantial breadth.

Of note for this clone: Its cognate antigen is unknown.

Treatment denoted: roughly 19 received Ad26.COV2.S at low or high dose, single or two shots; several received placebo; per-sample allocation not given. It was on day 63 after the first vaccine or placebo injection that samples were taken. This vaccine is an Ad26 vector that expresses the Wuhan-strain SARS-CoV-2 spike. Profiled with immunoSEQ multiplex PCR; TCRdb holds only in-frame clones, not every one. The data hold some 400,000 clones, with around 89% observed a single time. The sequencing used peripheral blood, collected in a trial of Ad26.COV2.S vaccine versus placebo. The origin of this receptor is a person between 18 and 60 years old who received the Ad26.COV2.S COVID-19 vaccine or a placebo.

The CDR3 coding sequence is TGTGCCAGCAGTCCAAGGTCCCTAGCGGGAGGGCCGAATGAGCAGTTCTTC. The encoded protein is CASSPRSLAGGPNEQFF. The V and J genes are TRBV28 and TRBJ2-1; TRBD2 matches at 12 bases. The ends lost 5 bases at V and 7 bases at J; junction bases unmatched: 12. In germline, CDR1 is MDHEN, CDR2 SYDVKM. CDR3 length: 17 amino acids.